One and the same sample provided the 20 T cell receptor beta chains below, sequenced in a study of OX40 agonist ivuxolimab in advanced cancers. Libraries were made using the immunoSEQ multiplex PCR assay. TCRdb limited this immuneACCESS table to in-frame rearrangements with V and J called. A share of clones is missing; checked studies link under half to unresolved V genes, and the rest is unexplained. In all, the sample holds 48,000 or so clones, and 84% of those were seen once. Clones ranked in the top ten supply 1.1% of the sample. Sample: CD4+ or CD8+ T cells sorted from blood, taken in a trial of the OX40 agonist ivuxolimab. These receptors all stem from an adult with an advanced solid tumor such as melanoma, head and neck, liver or kidney cancer.

This chain joins TRBV2 and TRBJ2-1; 10 bases match TRBD2. The CDR3 spans 17 residues. Trimming removed 1 base from V and 6 bases from J; junction bases left unmatched: 9. Germline lookup yields CDR1 SNHLY and CDR2 FYNNEI. As DNA, the CDR3 is TGTGCCAGCAGTGAAGGATCCACGGGACTAGCGTCCAATGAGCAGTTCTTC. The encoded protein is CASSEGSTGLASNEQFF.

V usage is TRBV19 and J usage is TRBJ1-1; D is possibly TRBD1 (6 bases). Germline CDR1 reads LNHDA; CDR2 reads SQIVND (reference sequence). V was trimmed by 2 bases and J by 1 base, leaving 8 bases between them. CDR3 length: 14 residues. The CDR3 sequence is CASSIPGANTEAFF. CDR3 nucleotide sequence: TGTGCCAGTAGTATACCAGGGGCGAACACTGAAGCTTTCTTT.

This chain links TRBV7-9 with TRBJ2-5, with 8 bases fitting TRBD1. Trimming removed 4 bases from V and 4 bases from J; junction bases left unmatched: 17. The V gene's germline CDR1 is SEHNR and CDR2 FQNEAQ (reference sequence). The CDR3 has 18 residues. In DNA, the CDR3 is TGTGCCAGCAGCTATCCAGGCTTAGACAGGGGACATGGAGAGACCCAGTACTTC. Encoded protein: CASSYPGLDRGHGETQYF.

The chain uses TRBV10-3 and TRBJ2-7; D ambiguous. The CDR3 contains 13 residues. V was cut by 4 bases and J by 8 bases, with 15 bases left in between. Germline loops: CDR1 ENHRY, CDR2 SYGVKD. CDR3 DNA sequence: TGTGCCATCAGTGGCGGCAATTTAGATCAGCAGTACTTC. Its protein product is CAISGGNLDQQYF.

Here the CDR3 reads CASLRGTGTQYF. CDR3 DNA sequence: TGTGCCAGCCTCCGCGGCACGGGGACCCAGTACTTC. The rearrangement joins TRBV28 to TRBJ2-5; D unclear. Germline values: CDR1 MDHEN, CDR2 SYDVKM. There are 12 residues in the CDR3. The V and J ends lost 8 bases and 7 bases respectively, with 14 bases between them.

The rearrangement links TRBV10-3 to TRBJ2-5; 8 bases agree with TRBD2. CDR3 length: 15 amino acids. The V and J ends lost 7 bases and 1 base, in that order; junction bases with no gene match: 8. Looked up from germline, CDR1 is ENHRY and CDR2 is SYGVKD. CDR3 coding DNA: TGTGCCATCAATATCAGGGCGGGGGGCCAAGAGACCCAGTACTTC. Protein: CAINIRAGGQETQYF.

J is TRBJ2-2 and V is TRBV19, with D perhaps being TRBD1 or TRBD2 (5 bases each). The CDR3 has 13 amino acids. V was clipped by 6 bases and J by 5 bases, with 10 bases between them. Germline V lookup: CDR1 LNHDA, CDR2 SQIVND (reference sequence). CDR3 region: CASRSEGTGELFF. The CDR3, as DNA: TGTGCCAGTAGATCCGAGGGGACCGGGGAGCTGTTTTTT.

The V gene is TRBV28, the J gene TRBJ2-7; D uncertain. Germline loops: CDR1 MDHEN, CDR2 SYDVKM. Trimming stripped 6 bases from V and 3 bases from J, with 12 bases between. There are 13 residues in the CDR3. The CDR3 sequence is CASSSIPHYEQYF. CDR3 sequence (DNA): TGTGCCAGCAGCTCCATCCCCCACTACGAGCAGTACTTC.

CDR3 sequence: CASSVGSGRGDTQYF. CDR3 DNA: TGTGCCAGCAGCGTAGGCAGCGGGAGGGGAGATACGCAGTATTTT. The chain has TRBV9 and TRBJ2-3, with 10 bases aligning to TRBD2. The junction had 3 bases not matched to a gene; V was cut back by 0 bases and J by 5 bases. This CDR3 contains 15 residues. From germline, CDR1 is SGDLS and CDR2 YYNGEE.

This chain links TRBV18 with TRBJ1-1; the D gene is possibly TRBD1 (6 bases). The CDR3 covers 13 residues. The germline V and J ends were trimmed by 3 bases and 5 bases, with 10 bases remaining between them. In germline, CDR1 is KGHSH, CDR2 LQKENI. In DNA form, the CDR3 reads TGTGCCAGCTCACCGGGACATTGGACTGAAGCTTTCTTT. Protein sequence: CASSPGHWTEAFF. The variable domain in full, completed from reference TRBV18 and TRBJ1-1, reads NAGVMQNPRHLVRRRGQEARLRCSPMKGHSHVYWYRQLPEEGLKFMVYLQKENIIDESGMPKERFSAEFPKEGPSILRIQQVVRGDSAAYFCASSPGHWTEAFFGQGTRLTVV.

V usage is TRBV7-9 and J usage is TRBJ1-1; D is possibly TRBD1 (6 bases). CDR3 size: 14 residues. The germline V and J ends were trimmed by 3 bases and 2 bases, with 10 bases remaining between them. CDR1 is SEHNR, CDR2 FQNEAQ, per germline (reference sequence). CDR3 amino acids: CASSFFRGNTEAFF. Here the CDR3 DNA reads TGTGCCAGCAGCTTTTTCAGGGGAAACACTGAAGCTTTCTTT.

V gene TRBV6-1 combines with J gene TRBJ2-3; D may be TRBD1 (5 bases). V was clipped by 0 bases and J by 0 bases, with 10 bases between them. The CDR3 extends over 16 amino acids. Germline V gene sequence: CDR1 MNHNS, CDR2 SASEGT. The CDR3 loop reads CASSEAAGSSTDTQYF. CDR3 nucleotide sequence: TGTGCCAGCAGTGAAGCAGCAGGGTCGAGCACAGATACGCAGTATTTT.

V and J are TRBV25-1 and TRBJ1-2; D may be TRBD1 (6 bases). The germline V and J ends were trimmed by 7 bases and 3 bases, with 12 bases remaining between them. From germline, CDR1 is MGHDK and CDR2 SYGVNS. The CDR3 length is 13 residues. The CDR3 bases are TGTGCCAGCACCACGCAGGGGCACTATGGCTACACCTTC. Its translation: CASTTQGHYGYTF.

V and J are TRBV28 and TRBJ1-5; D may be TRBD1 (6 bases). V was cut by 6 bases and J by 4 bases, with 13 bases left in between. Germline CDR1 is MDHEN and CDR2 is SYDVKM. The CDR3 consists of 14 residues. CDR3 coding DNA: TGTGCCAGCAGCTCGGGACAAGGGAATCAGCCCCAGCATTTT. It yields the protein CASSSGQGNQPQHF. Using reference TRBV28 and TRBJ1-5 for the parts outside the CDR3, the full variable domain is DVKVTQSSRYLVKRTGEKVFLECVQDMDHENMFWYRQDPGLGLRLIYFSYDVKMKEKGDIPEGYSVSREKKERFSLILESASTNQTSMYLCASSSGQGNQPQHFGDGTRLSIL.

This sequence joins TRBV10-3 and TRBJ1-6; D possibly corresponds to TRBD1 (6 bases). This CDR3 contains 15 residues. Per the germline V gene, CDR1 is ENHRY and CDR2 is SYGVKD. V lost 5 bases and J lost 9, with 17 bases in between. Here the CDR3 DNA reads TGTGCCATCAGTCCCGGCGGGGGGCGGGTTTCACCCCTCCACTTT. This sequence encodes CAISPGGGRVSPLHF.

As DNA, the CDR3 is TGTGCCAGCAGTGCCCCCGCGGGGGTTATGGCGCATGAGCAGTTCTTC. This sequence encodes CASSAPAGVMAHEQFF. V is TRBV6-1 and J is TRBJ2-1, with 7 bases matching TRBD2. J was trimmed by 8 bases and V by 4 bases; bases with no gene match: 14. The CDR3 has 16 residues. CDR1 and CDR2 (germline): MNHNS, SASEGT.

CDR3 nucleotides: TGTGCCAGCAGCTTAGATGCTAGCTGGACGAACACCGGGGAGCTGTTTTTT. This codes for CASSLDASWTNTGELFF. The V gene is TRBV11-3, the J gene TRBJ2-2; the D gene is possibly TRBD2 (5 bases). The CDR3 sequence is 17 residues long. Trimming left V 0 bases short and J 0 bases short, with 11 bases between. Per germline, CDR1 SGHNT and CDR2 YENEEA. The variable domain in full, with the rest retrieved from reference TRBV11-3 and TRBJ2-2, is EAGVVQSPRYKIIEKKQPVAFWCNPISGHNTLYWYLQNLGQGPELLIRYENEEAVDDSQLPKDRFSAERLKGVDSTLKIQPAELGDSAVYLCASSLDASWTNTGELFFGEGSRLTVL.

The J gene is TRBJ2-5, the V gene TRBV9; 8 bases map to TRBD1. Germline V gene data show CDR1 as SGDLS and CDR2 as YYNGEE. With V trimmed by 2 bases and J by 4 bases, 1 base remained unmatched. The CDR3 sequence is 13 residues long. CDR3 DNA: TGTGCCAGCAGCGTGGGGACAGGAGAGACCCAGTACTTC. This gives the protein CASSVGTGETQYF. Variable domain in full (rest from reference TRBV9 and TRBJ2-5): DSGVTQTPKHLITATGQRVTLRCSPRSGDLSVYWYQQSLDQGLQFLIQYYNGEERAKGNILERFSAQQFPDLHSELNLSSLELGDSALYFCASSVGTGETQYFGPGTRLLVL.

The chain joins TRBV6-6 to TRBJ2-3; D possibly corresponds to TRBD2 (6 bases). The V and J ends lost 4 bases and 5 bases respectively, with 19 bases between them. Germline V gives CDR1 MNHNY, CDR2 SVGAGI (reference sequence). This CDR3 region has 16 residues. CDR3 nucleotide sequence: TGTGCCAGCAGTTCTTGGCGGGGTGATGTGGGAGATACGCAGTATTTT. It encodes CASSSWRGDVGDTQYF.

The DNA of the CDR3 is TGTGCCAGTAGTACAATTCAAAACCGGGGGACAGGGAGGCCTGAAGCTTTCTTT. It specifies CASSTIQNRGTGRPEAFF. The V call is TRBV19, the J call TRBJ1-1; 9 bases map to TRBD1. Germline V gene lookup returns CDR1 LNHDA and CDR2 SQIVND (reference sequence). The V and J ends lost 4 bases and 6 bases, in that order; junction bases with no gene match: 18. This CDR3 has 18 residues.